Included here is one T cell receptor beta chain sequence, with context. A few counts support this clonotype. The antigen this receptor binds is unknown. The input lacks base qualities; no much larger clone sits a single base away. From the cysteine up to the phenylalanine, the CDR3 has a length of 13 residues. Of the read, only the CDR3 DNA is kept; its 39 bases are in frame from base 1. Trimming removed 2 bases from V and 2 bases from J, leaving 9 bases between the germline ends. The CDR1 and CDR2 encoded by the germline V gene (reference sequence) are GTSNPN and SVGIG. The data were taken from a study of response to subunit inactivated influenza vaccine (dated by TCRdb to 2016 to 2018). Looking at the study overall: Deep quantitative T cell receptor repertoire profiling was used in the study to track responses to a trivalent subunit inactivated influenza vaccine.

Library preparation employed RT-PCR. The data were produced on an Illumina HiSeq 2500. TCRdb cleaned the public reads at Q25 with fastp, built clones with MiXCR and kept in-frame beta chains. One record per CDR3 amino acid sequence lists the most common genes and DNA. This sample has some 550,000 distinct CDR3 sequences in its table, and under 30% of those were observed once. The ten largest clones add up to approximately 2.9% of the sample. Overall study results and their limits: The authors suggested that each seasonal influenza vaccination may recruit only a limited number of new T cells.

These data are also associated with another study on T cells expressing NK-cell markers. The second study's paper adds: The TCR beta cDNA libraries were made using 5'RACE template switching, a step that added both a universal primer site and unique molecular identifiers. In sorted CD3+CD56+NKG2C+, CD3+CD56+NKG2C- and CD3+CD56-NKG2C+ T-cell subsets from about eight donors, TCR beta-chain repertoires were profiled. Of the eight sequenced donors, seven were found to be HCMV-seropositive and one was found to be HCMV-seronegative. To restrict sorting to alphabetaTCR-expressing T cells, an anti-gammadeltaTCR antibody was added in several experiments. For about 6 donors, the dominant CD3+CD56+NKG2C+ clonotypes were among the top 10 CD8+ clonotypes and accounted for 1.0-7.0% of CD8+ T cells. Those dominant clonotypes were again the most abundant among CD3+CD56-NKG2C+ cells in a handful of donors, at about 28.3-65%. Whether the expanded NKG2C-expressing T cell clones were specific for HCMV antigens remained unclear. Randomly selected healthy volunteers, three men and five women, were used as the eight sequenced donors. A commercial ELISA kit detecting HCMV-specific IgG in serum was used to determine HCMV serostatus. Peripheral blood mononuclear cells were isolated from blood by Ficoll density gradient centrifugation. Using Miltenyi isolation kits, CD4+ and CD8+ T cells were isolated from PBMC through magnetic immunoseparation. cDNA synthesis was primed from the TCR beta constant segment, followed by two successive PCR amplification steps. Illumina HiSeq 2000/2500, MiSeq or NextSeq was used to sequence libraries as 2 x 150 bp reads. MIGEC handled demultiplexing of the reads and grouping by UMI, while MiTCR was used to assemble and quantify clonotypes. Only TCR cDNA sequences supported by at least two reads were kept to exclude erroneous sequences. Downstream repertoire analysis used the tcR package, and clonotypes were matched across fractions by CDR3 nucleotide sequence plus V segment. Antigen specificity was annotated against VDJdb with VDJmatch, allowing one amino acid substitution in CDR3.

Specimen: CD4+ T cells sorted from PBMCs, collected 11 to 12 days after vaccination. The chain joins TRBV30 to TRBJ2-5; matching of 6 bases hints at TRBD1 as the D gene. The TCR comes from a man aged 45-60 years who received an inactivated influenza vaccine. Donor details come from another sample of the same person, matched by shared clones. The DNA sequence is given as TGTGCCTGGAGTATGACAGGACAAGAGACCCAGTACTTC. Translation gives CAWSMTGQETQYF.